These T cell receptor beta chains were read from a single sample in a study of T cell repertoires in cytomegalovirus infection. TCRdb re-called the reads with MiXCR, one entry per CDR3 protein. The table records roughly 230,000 distinct CDR3 sequences, about 15% of them present only once. Sequenced: CD8+ T cells from PBMCs. The receptor source for this set is a human donor in good health (CMV status not recorded). Some clones in this sample may be carry-over from other donors' samples. Each CDR3 is given without its conserved first and last residue. The D gene is left open where the match is weak.

d_call | v_call | cdr3_aa
TRBD1 | TRBV15 | ATSSPRTGTYEQY
NA | TRBV11-3 | ASSRPAGFMNTEAF
TRBD2 | TRBV7-8 | ASSPLPPTSGGADHFSYNEQF
NA | TRBV28 | ASSIGDGERGNQPQH
NA | TRBV11-2 | ASSLRGWLF
NA | TRBV28 | ASSLNLFGAYEQY
NA | TRBV7-9 | ASSSGPRDGYT
TRBD1 | TRBV5-4 | ASSLAPDRATGELF
TRBD1 | TRBV6-6 | ASSSQGQGRGTEAF
NA | TRBV6-2/TRBV6-3 | ASNKGPLPEQY
TRBD1 | TRBV5-6 | ASSTDRGLPNEKLF
TRBD1 | TRBV5-1 | ASRAGGGYTEAF
NA | TRBV29-1 | SVDPRDRNGYT
NA | TRBV20-1 | SATKRGTNQPQH
NA | TRBV7-9 | ASSPLSQGNEQY
NA | TRBV6-6 | ASSYSPGEDVDGYT
TRBD2 | TRBV7-6 | TSSGGNNEQF
NA | TRBV29-1 | SVVQFPDTQY
NA | TRBV20-1 | SAPAPNTGELF
NA | TRBV7-9 | ASSRTSGDYNEKLF
NA | TRBV7-2 | ASTNPGTTFPEQY
NA | TRBV7-6 | ASSLESSPANYGYT
NA | TRBV23-1 | ASSRSSRGGPANTEAF
NA | TRBV6-6 | ASSYPEIQMNSPLH
TRBD2 | TRBV7-7 | ASSLVGGSFDEQF
NA | TRBV4-2 | ASSLDGSSYNEQF
TRBD1 | TRBV7-9 | ASRRQGALDGYT
TRBD1 | TRBV29-1 | SAIPGQERRVTRLATNEKLF
NA | TRBV20-1 | SARDLVGIQETQY
NA | TRBV28 | ASSFLNSLGETQY
NA | TRBV28 | ASSFTANGVGYGYT
TRBD2 | TRBV7-6 | ASSHPRFPTSGGTDTQY
TRBD2 | TRBV5-6 | ASSATSGEGYEQY
NA | TRBV4-3 | ASSQERIRISGNTIY
NA | TRBV19 | ASSISGYSNQPQH
NA | TRBV11-1 | ASSPWQTEIDYGYT
TRBD1 | TRBV9 | ASSAATGQGAYEQY
NA | TRBV5-6 | ASSFFTGIGEAF
NA | TRBV5-4 | ASSLHPGAGEKLF
NA | TRBV11-3 | ASSLSGITGELF
NA | TRBV12-3/TRBV12-4 | ASSPPDSLLDNEQF
NA | TRBV4-3 | ASSQDYRYGELETEAF
NA | TRBV4-2 | ASSQEGTAGNQPQH
NA | TRBV7-9 | ASSYREPLRGYGYT
NA | TRBV24-1 | ATWGPPLYEQY
NA | TRBV12-3/TRBV12-4 | ASSNYGSGGELF
NA | TRBV4-3 | ASSQDPTTYEQY
NA | TRBV27 | ASSRYPDTQY
TRBD1 | TRBV7-8 | ASSLGGQGPNEQY
TRBD2 | TRBV2 | ASSESEGLADEQF
NA | TRBV7-2 | ASSWGGGYTEAF
NA | TRBV15 | ATSRDRGVNTEAF
TRBD1 | TRBV28 | ASTTGTVRGYT
NA | TRBV7-4 | ASSGDVNTGELF
NA | TRBV6-1 | ASSRFTEAF
TRBD1 | TRBV6-6 | ATQIFSGQLAKNIQY
NA | TRBV9 | ASSVDAGNTEAF
TRBD1 | TRBV19 | ASSMTGAATEAF
NA | TRBV7-9 | ASSSRQNSGNTIY